These 23 T cell receptor beta chains came from one sample sequenced in a study of regulatory T cells in long-lasting Graves disease. Time point specified: persistent/refractory GD, antithyroid drugs over 5 years with positive TRAb. Following extraction of RNA from PBMCs, that RNA was used to make the TCR library. With iRepertoire HTBI primers and Arm-PCR of CDR3 regions, TCR beta libraries were built. MiXCR, run by TCRdb on the multiplex PCR reads, gives a single entry per CDR3 protein. The sample consists of some 420,000 distinct CDR3 sequences, 20% to 25% of them appearing once. The source material was peripheral blood mononuclear cells (PBMCs), sampled when the disease was refractory, from a patient treated with antithyroid drugs. The source is a female donor with Graves disease.

The sample holds a few counts of this clonotype. J is TRBJ2-7 and V is TRBV29-1; unclear D gene. Germline values: CDR1 SQVTM, CDR2 ANQGSEA. The CDR3 has 8 residues. Trimming stripped 6 bases from V and 10 bases from J, with 7 bases between. The CDR3 here is CSVYGQYF. The CDR3 DNA reads TGCAGCGTGTACGGTCAGTACTTC.

This clonotype was seen repeatedly, ten times or more. This chain joins TRBV28 and TRBJ1-1; the D is unclear. The ends were cut back, 4 bases at V and 5 bases at J, with 14 bases in the middle. Looked up from germline, CDR1 is MDHEN and CDR2 is SYDVKM. The CDR3 has 14 residues. In DNA form, the CDR3 reads TGTGCCAGCAGTTCTCCCCCCTCGGGAACTGAAGCTTTCTTT. Protein: CASSSPPSGTEAFF.

The J gene is TRBJ2-6, the V gene TRBV28; 8 bases match TRBD1. J was trimmed by 0 bases and V by 5 bases; bases with no gene match: 12. Germline CDR1 reads MDHEN; CDR2 reads SYDVKM. This CDR3 spans 19 amino acids. This chain's CDR3 is CASSPRQGIGDSGANVLTF. CDR3 nucleotide sequence: TGTGCCAGCAGTCCCCGACAGGGGATAGGTGACTCTGGGGCCAACGTCCTGACTTTC.

The chain carries TRBV30 and TRBJ1-1, with D possibly TRBD1 on 6 matching bases. The CDR3 has 14 amino acids. Trimming shortened V by 8 bases and J by 3 bases, and 19 bases separated the two germline ends. Germline CDR1 and CDR2: GTSNPN and SVGIG (reference sequence). The CDR3 spells CARRPKGVYTEAFF. The DNA for the CDR3 is TGTGCCCGTCGCCCAAAGGGGGTATACACTGAAGCTTTCTTT.

This clonotype has more than one count but fewer than ten. The chain employs TRBV6-2 or TRBV6-3 and TRBJ1-4; D is uncertain. The CDR3 is 14 residues long. V was pared by 4 bases and J by 4 bases, with 10 bases between. In germline, CDR1 is MNHEY, CDR2 SVGEGT. In nucleotides, the CDR3 is TGTGCCAGCAGTTCCGGACGGATTAATGAAAAACTGTTTTTT. Its translation: CASSSGRINEKLFF.

This clonotype was picked up a small number of times. The rearrangement links TRBV7-2 to TRBJ1-5; D perhaps matches TRBD1 (6 bases). The V gene lost 5 bases and the J gene lost 7 bases, with 18 bases spanning the gap. The CDR3 contains 15 residues. Germline V gives CDR1 SGHTA, CDR2 FQGNSA. The CDR3 region is CASSHGPGVGQPQHF. In DNA form, the CDR3 reads TGTGCCAGCAGCCACGGACCAGGGGTTGGCCAGCCCCAGCATTTT.

This clonotype came up a few times. The chain employs TRBV30 and TRBJ2-1, with 8 bases lining up with TRBD2. Trimming cost V 7 bases and J 5 bases; bases outside gene matches: 4. The germline V gene has CDR1 GTSNPN and CDR2 SVGIG (reference sequence). The length of the CDR3 is 12 residues. CDR3 sequence (DNA): TGTGCCTTCGGACTAGCCCACAATGAGCAGTTCTTC. Protein: CAFGLAHNEQFF.

V gene TRBV18 combines with J gene TRBJ1-4, with D uncertain. The V and J ends lost 6 bases and 8 bases respectively, with 13 bases between them. Germline CDR1 KGHSH, CDR2 LQKENI. The CDR3 consists of 13 residues. As DNA, the CDR3 is TGTGCCAGCTCGCCTCGAGAAAGGGAAAAACTGTTTTTT. This encodes CASSPREREKLFF.

V is TRBV3-1 and J is TRBJ1-1, with 9 bases identical to TRBD1. With V trimmed by 3 bases and J by 2 bases, 4 bases remained unmatched. The CDR3 runs 15 residues. CDR1 and CDR2 from the germline V gene are LGHDT and YNNKEL (reference sequence). The CDR3 DNA reads TGTGCCAGCAGCCAGCCGGGACAGGGTAACACTGAAGCTTTCTTT. Translated: CASSQPGQGNTEAFF.

The V call is TRBV7-9, the J call TRBJ1-4; maybe TRBD1 (6 bases). The CDR3 spans 15 residues. The V and J ends lost 5 bases and 8 bases respectively, with 18 bases between them. Germline V gives CDR1 SEHNR, CDR2 FQNEAQ (reference sequence). CDR3 amino acids: CASSPRDTGIEKLFF. The CDR3 DNA follows: TGTGCCAGCAGCCCCCGGGACACCGGGATAGAAAAACTGTTTTTT.

In this sample, this clonotype turned up many times. V usage is TRBV7-2 and J usage is TRBJ1-1; no firm D call. Germline V CDR1 and CDR2: SGHTA, FQGNSA. This CDR3 has 13 amino acids. V lost 4 bases, J lost 10 bases, and 16 bases lay in between. The CDR3, as DNA: TGTGCCAGCAGCTCCCCGAAAACCCTGATAGCTTTCTTT. This sequence encodes CASSSPKTLIAFF.

The chain recombines TRBV6-5 with TRBJ2-2; D ambiguous. Germline CDR1 is MNHEY and CDR2 is SVGAGI. Trimming took 0 bases from V and 3 from J, leaving 5 bases between them. CDR3 length: 14 amino acids. For the CDR3, the DNA is TGTGCCAGCAGTTACTCGTTATACACCGGGGAGCTGTTTTTT. Translating gives CASSYSLYTGELFF.

This clonotype appeared a few times. V and J are TRBV20-1 and TRBJ2-1, with 10 bases lining up with TRBD2. CDR1 DFQATT and CDR2 SNEGSKA come from the germline V gene (reference sequence). This CDR3 is 20 amino acids long. The J segment lost 0 bases and the V segment lost 0 bases, leaving 14 bases of the junction unmatched. The CDR3 DNA reads as TGCAGTGCTAGAGATTTTCCTAGCGGGAGACTCACGAGCTCCTACAATGAGCAGTTCTTC. It specifies CSARDFPSGRLTSSYNEQFF.

The chain is built from TRBV28 and TRBJ2-2, with TRBD2 matching over 11 bases. This CDR3 is built from 18 residues. Germline values: CDR1 MDHEN, CDR2 SYDVKM. With 6 bases clipped from V and 6 bases from J, the junction kept 15 bases outside the gene matches. The CDR3 loop reads CASSLGLAGSWLSGELFF. The CDR3, as DNA: TGTGCCAGCAGCCTAGGACTAGCGGGTAGCTGGTTGTCCGGGGAGCTGTTTTTT.

The chain couples TRBV7-8 to TRBJ2-3, with 11 bases fitting TRBD2. The CDR3 spans 18 residues. Unmatched junction bases numbered 5, after V lost 0 bases and J lost 0 bases. The V gene's germline CDR1 is SGHVS and CDR2 FQNEAQ. The DNA of the CDR3 is TGTGCCAGCAGCTTAGCCGGGACTAGCGGAGCTAGCACAGATACGCAGTATTTT. Its protein is CASSLAGTSGASTDTQYF.

This clonotype was seen repeatedly, ten times or more. The chain employs TRBV6-8 and TRBJ2-2; D is unresolved. Germline loops: CDR1 MNHGY, CDR2 SAAAGT. V was trimmed by 3 bases and J by 7 bases, leaving 6 bases between them. This CDR3 has 12 residues. The CDR3 loop reads CASSYRVGELFF. The CDR3 coding sequence is TGTGCCAGCAGTTATCGGGTCGGGGAGCTGTTTTTT.

CDR3 DNA: TGTGCCAGCAGACGCGGACGCCCGGCGGACGAGCAGTACTTC. Protein product: CASRRGRPADEQYF. The V and J genes are TRBV6-1 and TRBJ2-7; D gene ambiguous. The CDR3 contains 14 residues. V lost 6 bases, J lost 5 bases, and 17 bases lay in between. Germline V gene data show CDR1 as MNHNS and CDR2 as SASEGT.

The chain links TRBV5-1 to TRBJ1-2; 9 positions match TRBD1. Germline trimming cut 2 bases from V and 5 bases from J; bases unmatched to any gene: 7. CDR1 and CDR2 (germline): SGHRS, YFSETQ. This CDR3 comprises 15 residues. CDR3 DNA: TGCGCCAGCAGCTTCGACAGACAGGGGGAGTATGGCTACACCTTC. Translated, it gives CASSFDRQGEYGYTF. Filled out from reference TRBV5-1 and TRBJ1-2, the complete variable domain reads KAGVTQTPRYLIKTRGQQVTLSCSPISGHRSVSWYQQTPGQGLQFLFEYFSETQRNKGNFPGRFSGRQFSNSRSEMNVSTLELGDSALYLCASSFDRQGEYGYTFGSGTRLTVV.

This chain connects TRBV27 to TRBJ1-2, with D perhaps matching TRBD1 (5 bases). In germline, CDR1 is MNHEY, CDR2 SMNVEV (reference sequence). The CDR3 sequence is 16 residues long. V was cut by 0 bases and J by 2 bases, with 13 bases left in between. CDR3 region: CASSLSSGTLNYGYTF. As DNA, the CDR3 is TGTGCCAGCAGTTTATCGAGCGGGACTCTCAACTATGGCTACACCTTC.

This clonotype was seen repeatedly, ten times or more. This chain joins TRBV6-1 and TRBJ2-5, with a weak D call TRBD1 (5 bases). CDR3 length: 16 residues. Germline-derived CDR1 and CDR2 are MNHNS and SASEGT. V lost 7 bases, J lost 3 bases, and 21 bases lay in between. The CDR3 loop reads CASNDPSGSGEETQYF. The DNA for the CDR3 is TGTGCCAGCAACGATCCATCAGGGTCCGGTGAAGAGACCCAGTACTTC.

This clonotype was seen ten or more times. V and J are TRBV12-3 or TRBV12-4 and TRBJ1-2, with D perhaps TRBD1 (6 bases). Trimming shortened V by 2 bases and J by 4 bases, and 20 bases separated the two germline ends. The CDR3 contains 17 residues. CDR3 nucleotides: TGTGCCAGCAGTTTAACCCTCGCGGCAGGGGAGGGCTATGGCTACACCTTC. It yields the protein CASSLTLAAGEGYGYTF.

The chain employs TRBV6-2 or TRBV6-3 and TRBJ2-4; D is possibly TRBD2 (6 bases). This CDR3 comprises 16 residues. Germline V gene lookup returns CDR1 MNHEY and CDR2 SVGEGT. V lost 6 bases and J 0 bases, leaving 15 bases between the germline ends. CDR3 DNA: TGTGCCAGCAGCCCCCGGCGGGGTCTAGCCAAAAACATTCAGTACTTC. Amino acids: CASSPRRGLAKNIQYF.

This clonotype was counted at least ten times. This rearrangement joins TRBV20-1 to TRBJ2-7; perhaps TRBD2 as D (5 bases). The CDR3 has 13 amino acids. Per the germline V gene, CDR1 is DFQATT and CDR2 is SNEGSKA (reference sequence). Trimming took 5 bases from V and 3 from J, leaving 14 bases between them. This CDR3 is CSAQGPGNYEQYF. CDR3 bases: TGCAGTGCTCAAGGTCCGGGAAACTACGAGCAGTACTTC.